This TCR beta chain stems from a study of cytomegalovirus exposure and HLA in healthy donors. Both 60 Vbeta primers and 13 Jbeta primers went into the PCR. The protocol was immunoSEQ multiplex PCR, while the TCRdb copy is restricted to in-frame clones and leaves out a portion. The sample lists roughly 98,000 clones, less than 75% occurring once. Overall study findings and caveats: Some TCR beta chains (over 150 of them) were listed as cytomegalovirus-associated. A few CMV-associated chains proved CMV antigen-specific in vitro.

Germline loops: CDR1 SNHLY, CDR2 FYNNEI. V shed 11 bases and J shed 4 bases, with 14 bases lying between them. This CDR3 comprises 12 residues. Points on this clone: As yet, its antigen is unknown.

The sample was PBMCs. The chain carries TRBV2 and TRBJ1-2; no clear D. The clonotype comes from a young woman in good health and CMV-seropositive. The CDR3 loop is CAVGEDSYGYTF. The CDR3 nucleotides read TGTGCCGTTGGGGAGGACTCCTATGGCTACACCTTC.